The entry that follows covers one TCR beta chain sequence. This sample was taken from a study of T cells in narcolepsy. V was pared by 5 bases and J by 6 bases, with 11 bases between. This CDR3 comprises 12 residues. Germline V gene lookup returns CDR1 MNHEY and CDR2 SMNVEV (reference sequence). Profiling relied on immunoSEQ multiplex PCR, and the TCRdb table lists in-frame clones only, not all of them. The sample holds approximately 32,000 clones, roughly 82% seen once. The TCR sequence derives from a human donor with narcolepsy. Sequencing input: CD45RA- memory CD4+ T cells from PBMCs. The chain recombines TRBV27 with TRBJ2-7; the D call may be TRBD1 or TRBD2 (6 bases each). CDR3 in amino acids: CASSRGGREQYF. CDR3 nucleotide sequence: TGTGCCAGCAGTCGAGGGGGGCGCGAGCAGTACTTC.